This TCR beta chain was captured in a study of cytomegalovirus exposure and HLA in healthy donors. The CDR3 consists of 13 residues. CDR1 and CDR2 from the germline V gene are SGDLS and YYNGEE. The germline V and J ends were trimmed by 4 bases and 4 bases, with 11 bases remaining between them. The PCR used 60 Vbeta and 13 Jbeta primers. Profiled with immunoSEQ multiplex PCR; TCRdb holds only in-frame clones, not every one. There are fewer than 150,000 clones in the sample; 73% occur only once, and roughly 14% lies in the top ten. Sequenced input: PBMCs. The chain is built from TRBV9 and TRBJ1-2, with D unclear. The clonotype comes from a human donor in good health. The CDR3 region is CASSREFIYGYTF. Here the CDR3 DNA reads TGTGCCAGCAGCAGGGAGTTTATCTATGGCTACACCTTC.